This TCR beta chain was profiled in a study of neoadjuvant nivolumab and ipilimumab in lung cancer. Using immunoSEQ multiplex PCR, the repertoire was profiled, and TCRdb retains in-frame clones only, with some absent. Among about 26,000 clones listed, around 83% were seen once. The trim removed 8 bases at V and 9 bases at J, leaving 10 bases unmatched. CDR3 length: 13 residues. Germline V gene data show CDR1 as SNHLY and CDR2 as FYNNEI. This clone was recorded only once. The rearrangement uses TRBV2 and TRBJ2-1; TRBD2 aligns across 7 bases. The TCR was taken from an adult with non-small cell lung cancer. The sequencing here drew on tumor tissue, taken after neoadjuvant nivolumab, alone or with ipilimumab, at or shortly before surgery. The CDR3 protein is CASVWRELGEQFF. DNA of the CDR3: TGTGCCAGCGTGTGGCGGGAGTTGGGTGAGCAGTTCTTC.